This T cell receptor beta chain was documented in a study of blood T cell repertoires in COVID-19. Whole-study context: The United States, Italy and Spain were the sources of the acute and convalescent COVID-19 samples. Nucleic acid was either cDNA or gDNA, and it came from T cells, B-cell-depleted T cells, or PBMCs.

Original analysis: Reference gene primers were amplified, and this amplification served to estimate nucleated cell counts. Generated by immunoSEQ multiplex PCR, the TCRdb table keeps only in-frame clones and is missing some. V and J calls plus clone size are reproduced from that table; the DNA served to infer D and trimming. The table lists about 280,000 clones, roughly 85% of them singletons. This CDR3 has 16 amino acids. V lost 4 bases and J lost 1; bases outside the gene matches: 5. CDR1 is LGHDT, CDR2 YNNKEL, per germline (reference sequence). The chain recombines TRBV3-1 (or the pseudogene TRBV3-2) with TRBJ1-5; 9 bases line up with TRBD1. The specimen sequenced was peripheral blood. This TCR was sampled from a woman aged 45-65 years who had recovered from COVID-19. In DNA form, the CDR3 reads TGTGCCAGCAGCCTACAGGGGGCGGGAAGCAATCAGCCCCAGCATTTT. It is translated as CASSLQGAGSNQPQHF.